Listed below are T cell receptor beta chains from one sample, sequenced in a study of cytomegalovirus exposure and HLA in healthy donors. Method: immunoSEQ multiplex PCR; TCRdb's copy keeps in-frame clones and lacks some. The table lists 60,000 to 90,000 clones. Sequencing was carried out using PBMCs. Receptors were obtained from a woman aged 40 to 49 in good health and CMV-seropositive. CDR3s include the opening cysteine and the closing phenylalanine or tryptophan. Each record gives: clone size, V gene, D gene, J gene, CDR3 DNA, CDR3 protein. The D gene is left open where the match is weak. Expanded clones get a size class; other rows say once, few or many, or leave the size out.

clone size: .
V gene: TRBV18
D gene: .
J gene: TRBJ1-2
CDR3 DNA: TGTGCCAGCTCACCACCGTTGGCGGACTATGGCTACACCTTC
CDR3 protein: CASSPPLADYGYTF

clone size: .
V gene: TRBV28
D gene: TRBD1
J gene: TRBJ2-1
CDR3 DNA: TGTGCCAGCAGTTTCCCCGGACAGGGCTCCTACAATGAGCAGTTCTTC
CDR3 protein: CASSFPGQGSYNEQFF

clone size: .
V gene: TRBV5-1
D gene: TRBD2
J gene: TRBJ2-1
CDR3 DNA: TGCGCCAGCAGCATTTGGACTAGCGGGGATTACAATGAGCAGTTCTTC
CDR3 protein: CASSIWTSGDYNEQFF

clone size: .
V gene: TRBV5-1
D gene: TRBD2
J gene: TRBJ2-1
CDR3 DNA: TGCGCCAGCAGCTTGGACTGGGGGGGCAATGAGCAGTTCTTC
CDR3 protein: CASSLDWGGNEQFF

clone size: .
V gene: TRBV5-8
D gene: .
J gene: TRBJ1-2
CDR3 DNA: TGTGCCAGCAGCCGACCGGGCCAGACAGTCAGTCGTGGCTACACCTTC
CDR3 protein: CASSRPGQTVSRGYTF

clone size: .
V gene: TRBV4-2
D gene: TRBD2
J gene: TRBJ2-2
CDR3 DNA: TGTGCCAGCAGCCAACTAGCGGGAGACACCGGGGAGCTGTTTTTT
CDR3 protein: CASSQLAGDTGELFF

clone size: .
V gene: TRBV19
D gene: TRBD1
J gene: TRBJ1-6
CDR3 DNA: TGTGCCAGTTGTGACACAGGGGGTTCACCCCTCCACTTT
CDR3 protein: CASCDTGGSPLHF

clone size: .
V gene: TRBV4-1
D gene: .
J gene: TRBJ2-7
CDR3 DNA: TGCGCCAGCAGCCAAGGCGACAGTCTGAACGAGCAGTACTTC
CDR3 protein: CASSQGDSLNEQYF

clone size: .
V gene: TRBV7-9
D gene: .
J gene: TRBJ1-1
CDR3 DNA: TGTGCCAGCAGCTTTGCCAGGGCAATTGGGACTGAAGCTTTCTTT
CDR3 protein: CASSFARAIGTEAFF

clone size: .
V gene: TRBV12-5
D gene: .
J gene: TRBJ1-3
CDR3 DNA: TGTGCTAGTGCCTTGGGAGGGTTAAACACCATATATTTT
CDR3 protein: CASALGGLNTIYF

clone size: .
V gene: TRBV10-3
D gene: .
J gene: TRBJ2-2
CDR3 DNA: TGTGCCATCACCGAAGGACAGCTAACCGGGGAGCTGTTTTTT
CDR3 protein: CAITEGQLTGELFF

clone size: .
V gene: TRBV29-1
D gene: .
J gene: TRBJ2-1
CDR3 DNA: TGCAGCGTTGAATACACTACCGCGAACAATGAGCAGTTCTTC
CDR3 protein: CSVEYTTANNEQFF

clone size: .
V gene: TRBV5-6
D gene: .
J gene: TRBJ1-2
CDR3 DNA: TGTGCCAGCAGCAAGAGGAGAATATATGGCTACACCTTC
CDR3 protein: CASSKRRIYGYTF

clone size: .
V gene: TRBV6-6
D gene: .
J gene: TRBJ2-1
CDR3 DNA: TGTGCCAGCAGTTGGCGACTACCCGCCTACAATGAGCAGTTCTTC
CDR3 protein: CASSWRLPAYNEQFF

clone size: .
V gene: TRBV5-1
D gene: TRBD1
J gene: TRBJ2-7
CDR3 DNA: TGCGCCAGCAGCTGGGACAGTGTACCCTCCTACGAGCAGTACTTC
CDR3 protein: CASSWDSVPSYEQYF

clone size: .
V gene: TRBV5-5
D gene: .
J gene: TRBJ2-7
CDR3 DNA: TGTGCCAGCAGCCCCCAAGACTTGGGGCATTTCTCCTACGAGCAGTACTTC
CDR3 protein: CASSPQDLGHFSYEQYF

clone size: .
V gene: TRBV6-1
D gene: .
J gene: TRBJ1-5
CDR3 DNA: TGTGCCAGCATAGCGTCCTATAGCAATCAGCCCCAGCATTTT
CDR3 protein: CASIASYSNQPQHF

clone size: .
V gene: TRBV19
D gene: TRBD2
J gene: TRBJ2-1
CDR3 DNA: TGTGCCAGTAGTAGCCCCCCGACTAGCGGTCCCAGGAATGAGCAGTTCTTC
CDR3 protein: CASSSPPTSGPRNEQFF

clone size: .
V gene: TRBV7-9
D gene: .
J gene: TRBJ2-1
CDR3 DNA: TGTGCCAGCAGCCCCCATGGGACGGGGGAGAACTACAATGAGCAGTTCTTC
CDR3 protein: CASSPHGTGENYNEQFF

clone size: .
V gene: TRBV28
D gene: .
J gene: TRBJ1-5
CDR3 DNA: TGTGCCAGCAGGCAACAGGGTGGGGGCAATCAGCCCCAGCATTTT
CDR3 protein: CASRQQGGGNQPQHF

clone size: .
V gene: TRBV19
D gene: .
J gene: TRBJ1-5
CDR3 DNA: TGTGCCACTGAGGTAGGAGGTGGCAATCAGCCCCAGCATTTT
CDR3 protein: CATEVGGGNQPQHF

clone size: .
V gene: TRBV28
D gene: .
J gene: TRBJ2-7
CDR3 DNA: TGTGCCAGCCTGGACATCATCGCCTACGAGCAGTACTTC
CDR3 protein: CASLDIIAYEQYF

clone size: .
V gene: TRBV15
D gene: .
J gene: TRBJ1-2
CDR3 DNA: TGTGCCACCAGCAGAGATCCGGGAGGCCTTTACTATGGCTACACCTTC
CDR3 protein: CATSRDPGGLYYGYTF

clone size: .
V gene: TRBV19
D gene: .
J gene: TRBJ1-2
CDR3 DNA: TGTGCCACCGAGAGGGGAGGGGATGACTATGGCTACACCTTC
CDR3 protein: CATERGGDDYGYTF

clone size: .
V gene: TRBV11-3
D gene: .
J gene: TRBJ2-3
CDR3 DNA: TGTGCCAGCAGCTTAGAGGGCACCCACAACACAGATACGCAGTATTTT
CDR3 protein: CASSLEGTHNTDTQYF

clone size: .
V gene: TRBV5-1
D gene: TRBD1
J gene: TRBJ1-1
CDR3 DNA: TGCGCCAGCAGCTTGGTAGTCGCGACAGGGGTCACTGAAGCTTTCTTT
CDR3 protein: CASSLVVATGVTEAFF

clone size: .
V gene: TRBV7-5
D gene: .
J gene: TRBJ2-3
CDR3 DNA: TGTGCCAGAAGCTTAAAAGCGGGAGGATCAGATACGCAGTATTTT
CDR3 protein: CARSLKAGGSDTQYF

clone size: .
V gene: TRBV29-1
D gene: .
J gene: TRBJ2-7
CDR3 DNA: TGCAGCGTTGCGGGTGGGGCTCCCTACGAGCAGTACTTC
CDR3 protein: CSVAGGAPYEQYF

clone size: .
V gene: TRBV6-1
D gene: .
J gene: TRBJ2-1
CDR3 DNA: TGTGCCAGCAGTGTACAAGGGACAAACTTCCACTTCTTC
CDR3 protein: CASSVQGTNFHFF

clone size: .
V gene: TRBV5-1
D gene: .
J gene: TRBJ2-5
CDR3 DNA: TGCGCCAGCAGCTTGTTAGGGGGAAGAGAAGAGACCCAGTACTTC
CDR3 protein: CASSLLGGREETQYF

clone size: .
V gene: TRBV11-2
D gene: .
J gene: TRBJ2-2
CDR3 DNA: TGTGCCAGCAGCTCTCGACCCGCAGGAGGCGGGGAGCTGTTTTTT
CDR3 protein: CASSSRPAGGGELFF

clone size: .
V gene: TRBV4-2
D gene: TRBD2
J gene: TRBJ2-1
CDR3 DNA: TGTGCCAGCAGCCAAGGCGCGACTAGCGGGAGGGCCGGTAAATCCTACAATGAGCAGTTCTTC
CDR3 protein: CASSQGATSGRAGKSYNEQFF

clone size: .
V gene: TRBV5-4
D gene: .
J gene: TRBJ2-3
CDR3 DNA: TGTGCCAGCAGTTCGACCTCGGGATCCACAGATACGCAGTATTTT
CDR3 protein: CASSSTSGSTDTQYF

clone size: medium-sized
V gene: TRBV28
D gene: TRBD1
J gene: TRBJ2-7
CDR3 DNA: TGTGCCAGCAGTTCCCCGTTGGCCGGGACAGGGCTCTACGAGCAGTACTTC
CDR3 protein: CASSSPLAGTGLYEQYF

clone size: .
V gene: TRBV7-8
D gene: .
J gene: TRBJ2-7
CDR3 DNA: TGTGCCAGCAGCTTAAGCCAATTCCCTCGATACGAGCAGTACTTC
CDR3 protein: CASSLSQFPRYEQYF

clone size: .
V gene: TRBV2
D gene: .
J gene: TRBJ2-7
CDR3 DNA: TGTGCCAGGAAGGGGGGGTCATCGGGGGAGCAGTACTTC
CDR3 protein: CARKGGSSGEQYF

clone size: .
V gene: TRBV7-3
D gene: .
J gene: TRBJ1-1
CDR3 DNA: TGTGCCAGCAGCTTAGAAGCAGGGAACACTGAAGCTTTCTTT
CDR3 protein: CASSLEAGNTEAFF

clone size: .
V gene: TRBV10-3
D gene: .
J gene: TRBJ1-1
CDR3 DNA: TGTGCCATCAGTGAGCCGGGACACCTGAACACTGAAGCTTTCTTT
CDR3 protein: CAISEPGHLNTEAFF

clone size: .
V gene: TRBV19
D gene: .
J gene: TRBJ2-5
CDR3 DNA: TGTGCCAGTAGTACAGTTGAGGGGGAAGAGACCCAGTACTTC
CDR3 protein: CASSTVEGEETQYF

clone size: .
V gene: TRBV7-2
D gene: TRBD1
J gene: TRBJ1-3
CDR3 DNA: TGTGCCAGCAGCACCCGACAGGGGGGACATGGAAACACCATATATTTT
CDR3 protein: CASSTRQGGHGNTIYF

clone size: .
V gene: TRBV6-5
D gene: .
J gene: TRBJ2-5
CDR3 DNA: TGTGCCAGCAGGGACTCCTTCTCGGAGACCCAGTACTTC
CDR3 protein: CASRDSFSETQYF

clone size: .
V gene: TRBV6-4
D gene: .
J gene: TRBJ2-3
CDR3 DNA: TGTGCCAGCGAGAACAGAAGAGATACGCAGTATTTT
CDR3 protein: CASENRRDTQYF

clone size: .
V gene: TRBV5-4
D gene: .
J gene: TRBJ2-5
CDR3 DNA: TGTGCCAGCAACGACAAACAGGCAGCCCAAGAGACCCAGTACTTC
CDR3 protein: CASNDKQAAQETQYF

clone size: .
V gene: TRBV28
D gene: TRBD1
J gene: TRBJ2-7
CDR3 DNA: TGTGCCAGCACCCAACGGACGGATCCAGGGGGAGAGCAGTACTTC
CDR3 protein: CASTQRTDPGGEQYF

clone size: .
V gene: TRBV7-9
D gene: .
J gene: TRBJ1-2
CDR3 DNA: TGTGCCAGCAGCTTAGCGATTTGGCAGACTAACTATGGCTACACCTTC
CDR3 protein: CASSLAIWQTNYGYTF

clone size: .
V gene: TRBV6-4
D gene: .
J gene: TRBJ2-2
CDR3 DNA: TGTGCCAGCAGCCCAGAGGGCGTCACCGGGGAGCTGTTTTTT
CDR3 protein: CASSPEGVTGELFF

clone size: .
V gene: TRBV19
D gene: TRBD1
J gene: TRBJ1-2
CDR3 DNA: TGTGCCAGTAGTATCAGGGGGACCTATGGCTACACCTTC
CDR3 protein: CASSIRGTYGYTF

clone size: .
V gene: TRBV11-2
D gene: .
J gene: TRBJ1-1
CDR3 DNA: TGTGCCAGCAGCTTATTCGGGGACTCGAACACTGAAGCTTTCTTT
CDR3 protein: CASSLFGDSNTEAFF

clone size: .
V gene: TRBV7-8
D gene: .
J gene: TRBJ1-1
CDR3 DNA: TGTGCCAGCAGCTTAGGGTCTCGGTATGAAGCTTTCTTT
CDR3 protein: CASSLGSRYEAFF

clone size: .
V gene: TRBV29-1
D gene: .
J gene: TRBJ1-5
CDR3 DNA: TGCAGCGTTGATGGTGGGGGTAGGGGGCAGCCCCAGCATTTT
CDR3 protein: CSVDGGGRGQPQHF

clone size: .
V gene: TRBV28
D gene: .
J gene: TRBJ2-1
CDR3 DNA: TGTGCCAGCAGGGGCGCAGGGCTCTACAATGAGCAGTTCTTC
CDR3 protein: CASRGAGLYNEQFF

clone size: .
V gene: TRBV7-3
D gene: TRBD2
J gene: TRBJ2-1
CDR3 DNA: TGTGCCAGCAGCTTAAACAGCGGGAGGTACAATGAGCAGTTCTTC
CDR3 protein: CASSLNSGRYNEQFF

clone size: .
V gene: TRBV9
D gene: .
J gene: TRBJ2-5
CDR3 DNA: TGTGCCAGCAGCGTAGCTACCTGGGAGACCCAGTACTTC
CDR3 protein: CASSVATWETQYF